Listed below are T cell receptor beta chains from one sample, sequenced in a study of blood T cells in healthy people across ages. TCRdb independently ran MiXCR on the 5' RACE reads; one entry per CDR3 protein. In the table there are around 870,000 distinct CDR3 sequences, more than 25% of which are singletons. Material for sequencing was blood. These receptors were taken from a woman aged 80 or over in good health. Both conserved end residues are part of each CDR3. The D gene is left open where the match is weak. A clone size is listed for some rows: how often the clone was seen (once, few, many), or a class if it is expanded.

v_call,clone_size,d_call,j_call,cdr3_aa,cdr3_nt
TRBV20-1,many,.,TRBJ2-7,CSARPEKYWAYEQYF,TGCAGTGCTAGACCTGAGAAGTACTGGGCCTACGAGCAGTACTTC
TRBV5-1,.,.,TRBJ2-3,CASSMQGITDTQYF,TGCGCCAGCAGCATGCAGGGAATAACAGATACGCAGTATTTT
TRBV10-3,.,.,TRBJ1-5,CAISEMGGNQPQHF,TGTGCCATCAGTGAAATGGGGGGAAATCAGCCCCAGCATTTT
TRBV11-2,.,TRBD1,TRBJ1-2,CASSKGRQGAGYGYTF,TGTGCCAGCAGCAAAGGGAGGCAGGGGGCCGGCTATGGCTACACCTTC
TRBV14,few,.,TRBJ1-2,CASSQGSKASYGYTF,TGTGCCAGCAGCCAAGGGTCTAAGGCCTCCTATGGCTACACCTTC
TRBV11-2,few,TRBD1,TRBJ1-2,CASSPRDSHRGYTF,TGTGCCAGCAGCCCCAGGGACAGCCACAGAGGCTACACCTTC
TRBV7-9,many,TRBD2,TRBJ2-3,CASSSGTTFSTDTQYF,TGTGCCAGCAGCTCGGGGACTACCTTTAGCACAGATACGCAGTATTTT
TRBV7-9,few,TRBD1,TRBJ1-1,CASSLLGQMNTEAFF,TGTGCCAGCAGCTTATTGGGACAGATGAACACTGAAGCTTTCTTT
TRBV6-2/TRBV6-3,many,.,TRBJ1-2,CASMMGPRYGYTF,TGTGCCAGCATGATGGGTCCGCGATATGGCTACACCTTC
TRBV27,.,.,TRBJ2-6,CASSLLLRRNSGANVLTF,TGTGCCAGCAGTTTATTACTTCGGCGGAACTCTGGGGCCAACGTCCTGACTTTC
TRBV7-8,.,.,TRBJ1-5,CASSPGKSTQHF,TGTGCCAGCAGCCCAGGGAAGTCGACCCAGCATTTT
TRBV29-1,.,.,TRBJ1-2,CSVPGGSYGYTF,TGCAGCGTTCCCGGGGGCAGCTATGGCTACACCTTC
TRBV28,many,TRBD2,TRBJ2-3,CASYAAGGTDTQYF,TGTGCCAGCTATGCAGCGGGGGGCACAGATACGCAGTATTTT
TRBV2,few,.,TRBJ2-3,CASSDSGLQTRGTQYF,TGTGCCAGCAGTGATTCTGGACTACAGACAAGGGGTACGCAGTATTTT
TRBV5-1,many,TRBD1,TRBJ2-1,CASSSGGTGTYNEQFF,TGCGCCAGCAGCTCCGGCGGGACAGGGACCTACAATGAGCAGTTCTTC
TRBV6-5,few,.,TRBJ2-3,CASSYSYSGWTAGTQYF,TGTGCCAGCAGTTACTCTTATTCAGGGTGGACCGCAGGTACGCAGTATTTT
TRBV30,many,.,TRBJ2-7,CAWSASPSEQYF,TGTGCCTGGAGTGCATCCCCCAGCGAGCAGTACTTC
TRBV14,few,.,TRBJ1-1,CASSQNYGRGTEAFF,TGTGCCAGCAGCCAAAATTACGGGAGGGGGACTGAAGCTTTCTTT
TRBV28,few,.,TRBJ2-7,CASSFEGWYEQYF,TGTGCCAGCAGTTTTGAGGGTTGGTACGAGCAGTACTTC
TRBV5-1,.,TRBD2,TRBJ2-7,CASSKAGTSGSEQYF,TGCGCCAGCAGCAAAGCCGGGACTAGCGGATCCGAGCAGTACTTC
TRBV20-1,few,.,TRBJ1-4,CSANRRVDEKLFF,TGCAGTGCTAACCGAAGGGTTGATGAAAAACTGTTTTTT
TRBV4-3,many,.,TRBJ2-7,CASSQDSRSSYEQYF,TGCGCCAGCAGCCAAGATAGTAGGAGCTCCTACGAGCAGTACTTC
TRBV2,.,TRBD2,TRBJ2-7,CASRLAGVAYEQYF,TGTGCCAGCAGACTAGCGGGAGTAGCCTACGAGCAGTACTTC
TRBV27,.,.,TRBJ1-4,CASSSQGGSEKLFF,TGTGCCAGCAGTTCACAGGGTGGGAGTGAAAAACTGTTTTTT
TRBV3-1,many,TRBD1,TRBJ2-7,CASSQAMGTGTSPYEQYF,TGTGCCAGCAGCCAAGCCATGGGGACAGGGACGTCGCCCTACGAGCAGTACTTC
TRBV5-1,few,.,TRBJ1-1,CASSLDRAEMNTEAFF,TGCGCCAGCAGCTTGGACAGGGCCGAAATGAACACTGAAGCTTTCTTT
TRBV2,few,.,TRBJ1-2,CASSDLAGAQGYTF,TGTGCCAGCAGTGATCTCGCAGGGGCCCAAGGCTACACCTTC
TRBV20-1,many,.,TRBJ2-3,CSAGRDTQYF,TGCAGTGCTGGACGAGATACGCAGTATTTT
TRBV27,.,.,TRBJ1-1,CASSTLQNTEAFF,TGTGCCAGCAGTACTCTACAGAACACTGAAGCTTTCTTT
TRBV20-1,.,.,TRBJ1-5,CSAGGGAEQLQHF,TGCAGTGCTGGGGGTGGGGCAGAACAGCTCCAGCATTTT
TRBV16,few,.,TRBJ1-1,CASSQSRRVAFF,TGTGCCAGCAGCCAATCTAGAAGGGTAGCTTTCTTT
TRBV20-1,.,.,TRBJ2-5,CSARLAQQTQYF,TGCAGTGCCCGTCTAGCCCAGCAGACCCAGTACTTC
TRBV12-3/TRBV12-4,many,TRBD2,TRBJ2-3,CASSAGTSGWSDTQYF,TGTGCCAGCAGTGCCGGGACTAGCGGGTGGTCAGATACGCAGTATTTT
TRBV20-1,many,.,TRBJ1-1,CSARLGHSNTEAFF,TGCAGTGCTAGATTGGGTCATTCGAACACTGAAGCTTTCTTT
TRBV5-1,many,TRBD1,TRBJ1-6,CASSRDRGFSPLHF,TGCGCCAGCAGCAGGGACAGGGGCTTTTCACCCCTCCACTTT
TRBV18,many,TRBD1,TRBJ2-3,CASSPGTVNTDTQYF,TGTGCCAGCTCACCCGGGACAGTGAACACAGATACGCAGTATTTT
TRBV20-1,few,.,TRBJ1-2,CSARVGGAGYGYTF,TGCAGTGCTAGAGTAGGGGGGGCGGGGTATGGCTACACCTTC
TRBV4-1,many,.,TRBJ2-7,CASSQESRVSEQYF,TGCGCCAGCAGCCAAGAGAGTAGGGTGAGCGAGCAGTACTTC
TRBV25-1,once,.,TRBJ2-3,CASSEYGDRTDTQYF,TGTGCCAGCAGTGAATATGGGGACCGCACAGATACGCAGTATTTT
TRBV2,.,TRBD2,TRBJ2-5,CASSVRGQGTSGGLKETQCF,TGTGCCAGCAGTGTTCGGGGCCAGGGGACTAGCGGGGGGTTAAAAGAGACCCAGTGCTTC
TRBV7-2,many,TRBD2,TRBJ2-3,CASSLGGRTSRTDTQYF,TGTGCCAGCAGCTTGGGGGGCAGGACTAGCAGGACAGATACGCAGTATTTT
TRBV9,.,.,TRBJ2-6,CASSVGHVSGANVLTF,TGTGCCAGCAGCGTAGGGCATGTCTCTGGGGCCAACGTCCTGACTTTC
TRBV19,.,.,TRBJ2-6,CASSVLLGANVLTF,TGTGCCAGTAGTGTCCTACTGGGGGCCAACGTCCTGACTTTC